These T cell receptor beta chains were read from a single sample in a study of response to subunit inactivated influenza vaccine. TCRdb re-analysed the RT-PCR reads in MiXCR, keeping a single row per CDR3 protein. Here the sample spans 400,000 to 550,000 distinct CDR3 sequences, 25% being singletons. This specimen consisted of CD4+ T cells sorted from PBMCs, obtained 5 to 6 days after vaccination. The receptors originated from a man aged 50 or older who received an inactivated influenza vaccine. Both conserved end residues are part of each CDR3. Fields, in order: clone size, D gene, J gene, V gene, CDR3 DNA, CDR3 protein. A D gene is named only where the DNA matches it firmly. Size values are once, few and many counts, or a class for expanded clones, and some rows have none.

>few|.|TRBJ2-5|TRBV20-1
TGCAGCCCCGGCGGAAAAGAGACCCAGTACTTC
CSPGGKETQYF
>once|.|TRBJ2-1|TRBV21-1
TGTGCCAGCAGCAAAACGCACCCGGACTCCTACAATGAGCAGTTCTTC
CASSKTHPDSYNEQFF
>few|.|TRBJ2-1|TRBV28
TGTGCCACCTCAGGTGCTGCGTATTACAATGAGCAGTTCTTC
CATSGAAYYNEQFF
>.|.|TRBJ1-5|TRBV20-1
TGCAGTGCTAGAGTGGGGGCGCCTGGTCAGCCCCAGCATTTT
CSARVGAPGQPQHF
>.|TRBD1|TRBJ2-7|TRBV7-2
TGTGCCAGCAGCTTAGTCCCTACAGGGGCCTCCCACGAGCAGTACTTC
CASSLVPTGASHEQYF
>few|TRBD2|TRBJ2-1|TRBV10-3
TGTGCCATCAGACTTAGCGCTAGCGGGTACAATGAGCAGTTCTTC
CAIRLSASGYNEQFF
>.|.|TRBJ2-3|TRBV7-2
TGTGCCAGAAGCCGCCGGGGCGCAGATACGCAGTATTTT
CARSRRGADTQYF
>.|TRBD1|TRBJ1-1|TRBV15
TGTGCCACCAGCAGTCGACAGGGAAGGCGAACTGAAGCTTTCTTT
CATSSRQGRRTEAFF
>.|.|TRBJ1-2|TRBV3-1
TGTGCCAGCAGCCAAGGAGACAGGACGGGCGGCTACACCTTC
CASSQGDRTGGYTF
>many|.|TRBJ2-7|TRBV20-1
TGCAGTGCTAGAGTCCCAGGGATCGGCTACGAGCAGTACTTC
CSARVPGIGYEQYF
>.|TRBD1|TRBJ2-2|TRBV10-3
TGTGCCATCAGTGAGACAGGGGCGAACACCGGGGAGCTGTTTTTT
CAISETGANTGELFF
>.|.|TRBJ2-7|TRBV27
TGTGCCAGCAGTTTATACGGTCAGGGCACCGAGCAGTACTTC
CASSLYGQGTEQYF
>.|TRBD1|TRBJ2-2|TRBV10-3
TGTGCCATCAGTGACTTACAGGGGGCCGGGGAGCTGTTTTTT
CAISDLQGAGELFF
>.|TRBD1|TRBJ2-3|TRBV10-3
TGTGCCTTATCACCCGGGACAGGGAAGGAAGGGAAAGATACGCAGTATTTT
CALSPGTGKEGKDTQYF
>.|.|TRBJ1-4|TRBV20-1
TGCAGTGCTAGAGGAGCGGGGGCTAGTAATGAAAAACTGTTTTTT
CSARGAGASNEKLFF
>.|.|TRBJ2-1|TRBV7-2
TGTGCCAGCAGCTTCAAGATTTTCACCATAACCTACAATGAGCAGTTCTTC
CASSFKIFTITYNEQFF
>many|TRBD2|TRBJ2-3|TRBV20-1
TGCAGTGCTAGAGATGAGGGACTAGCCTCAGATACGCAGTATTTT
CSARDEGLASDTQYF
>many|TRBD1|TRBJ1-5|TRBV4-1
TGTGCCAGCAGCCCGGGACAGGGGAGCAATCAGCCCCAGCATTTT
CASSPGQGSNQPQHF
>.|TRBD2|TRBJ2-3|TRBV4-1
TGCGCCAGCAGCTATCTCGGGACTACCCGCACAGATACGCAGTATTTT
CASSYLGTTRTDTQYF
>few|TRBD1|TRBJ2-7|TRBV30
TGTGCCTGGAATCCCGGGACAGGGCCCCACGAGCAGTACTTC
CAWNPGTGPHEQYF
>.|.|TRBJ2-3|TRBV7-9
TGTGCCAGCAGCTTAGTAGGCGGAGCTAGCACAGATACGCAGTATTTT
CASSLVGGASTDTQYF
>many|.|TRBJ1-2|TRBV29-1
TGCAGCTCGAGGGACGGCGATGGCTACACCTTC
CSSRDGDGYTF
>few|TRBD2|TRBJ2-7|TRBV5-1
TGCGCCAGCAGTACTGGCGGGAGGGCGATAGGGGGGGAGCAGTACTTC
CASSTGGRAIGGEQYF
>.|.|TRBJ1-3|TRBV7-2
TGTGCCAGCAGCAACATGGCCTCGGTCGCCAACACCATATATTTT
CASSNMASVANTIYF
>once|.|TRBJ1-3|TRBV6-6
TGTGCCAGCAGTTACGACGGTGGAAACACCATATATTTT
CASSYDGGNTIYF
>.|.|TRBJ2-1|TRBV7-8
TGTGCCAGCAGCCAACCCAAGGACGGTGGATACAATGAGCAGTTCTTC
CASSQPKDGGYNEQFF
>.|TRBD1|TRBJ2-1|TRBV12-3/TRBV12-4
TGTGCCAGCAGTAGGGACAGGGGGACGTGGGAGCAGTTCTTC
CASSRDRGTWEQFF
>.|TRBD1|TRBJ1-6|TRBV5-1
TGCGCCAGCAGCTTGGCCGGGACAGGCTATTCACCCCTCCACTTT
CASSLAGTGYSPLHF
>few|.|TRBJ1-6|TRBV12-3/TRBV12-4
TGTGCCAGCAGTACGGGACGTTCACCCCTCCACTTT
CASSTGRSPLHF
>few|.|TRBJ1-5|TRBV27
TGTGCCAGCAGCCTCGGGGAATATCAGCCCCAGCATTTT
CASSLGEYQPQHF
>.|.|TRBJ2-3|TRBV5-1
TGCGCCAGCAGCTTGGACAGGCCGTGGGGCACAGATACGCAGTATTTT
CASSLDRPWGTDTQYF
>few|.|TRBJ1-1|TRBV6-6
TGTGCCAGCAGTTCCCGGGCGAACACTGAAGCTTTCTTT
CASSSRANTEAFF
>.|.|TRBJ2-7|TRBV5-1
TGCGCCAGCAGCTTGGAGGGCCAGGGGGAGCAGTACTTC
CASSLEGQGEQYF
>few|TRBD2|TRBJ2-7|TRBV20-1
TGCAGTGCGCCGCCGACATCTAGCGGGAGGGCATACGAGCAGTACTTC
CSAPPTSSGRAYEQYF
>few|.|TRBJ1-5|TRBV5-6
TGTGCCAGCAGCCGCGGGACGGCAAACAATCAGCCCCAGCATTTT
CASSRGTANNQPQHF